These 6 T cell receptor beta chains were all obtained from the same sample, sequenced in a study of T-cell memory formation after mild COVID-19. Each CDR3 protein gets one entry after TCRdb re-called the 5' RACE reads with MiXCR. Of 350,000 to 500,000 distinct CDR3 sequences listed, around 17% are singletons. What was sequenced was PBMCs or a T cell subset sorted from them (not recorded which). The receptors originated from a man aged 18 to 29 who had mild COVID-19 (a few samples of this study predate the infection). Cell type and time point are not known.

This clonotype was seen more than once but under ten times. The rearrangement links TRBV5-1 to TRBJ1-2, with a possible D match to TRBD1 (6 bases). The CDR3 extends over 14 amino acids. Trimming removed 4 bases from V and 5 bases from J, with 15 bases in between. Germline CDR1 SGHRS, CDR2 YFSETQ. The CDR3 is CASSPTLGAYGYTF. CDR3 in DNA: TGCGCCAGCAGCCCAACACTGGGGGCTTATGGCTACACCTTC.

This clonotype was seen only a few times. The chain has TRBV7-9 and TRBJ2-2, with D unclear. Deletions cut 5 bases from V and 7 bases from J, with 8 bases between. Germline loops: CDR1 SEHNR, CDR2 FQNEAQ (reference sequence). The CDR3 consists of 12 residues. The CDR3 DNA reads TGTGCCAGCAGCAACCACATCGGGGAGCTGTTTTTT. This codes for CASSNHIGELFF.

The chain employs TRBV6-2 or TRBV6-3 and TRBJ2-1; 7 bases match TRBD1. Germline V gene sequence: CDR1 MNHEY, CDR2 SVGEGT. The CDR3 spans 11 residues. V was clipped by 8 bases and J by 7 bases; unmatched bases: 2. CDR3 region: CASVDRNEQFF. In DNA form, the CDR3 reads TGTGCCAGCGTGGACAGGAATGAGCAGTTCTTC.

This clonotype was counted a few times. V is TRBV12-3 or TRBV12-4 and J is TRBJ1-5; D remains unclear. The germline V and J ends were trimmed by 5 bases and 7 bases, with 15 bases remaining between them. The CDR3 has 14 residues. Here the CDR3 DNA reads TGTGCCAGCAGTCGGGGTCCGGGCGAACAGCCCCAGCATTTT. Translation gives CASSRGPGEQPQHF.

This clonotype was counted ten times or more. The V and J genes are TRBV12-3 or TRBV12-4 and TRBJ1-2; D is perhaps TRBD1 (5 bases). The CDR3 is 13 residues long. Trimming cost V 2 bases and J 5 bases, with 9 bases left between them. The CDR3 region has the DNA TGTGCCAGCAGTTTACGAGGGGATTATGGCTACACCTTC. Protein: CASSLRGDYGYTF.

This rearrangement joins TRBV18 to TRBJ2-3; TRBD2 is a possible D gene (5 bases). CDR3 length: 15 amino acids. CDR1 is KGHSH, CDR2 LQKENI, per germline. Between the trimmed V and J ends, which lost 3 bases and 5 bases, there was a span of 15 bases. The chain's CDR3 is CASSPTSGSLDTQYF. In DNA form, the CDR3 reads TGTGCCAGCTCACCCACAAGCGGCAGCCTAGATACGCAGTATTTT.